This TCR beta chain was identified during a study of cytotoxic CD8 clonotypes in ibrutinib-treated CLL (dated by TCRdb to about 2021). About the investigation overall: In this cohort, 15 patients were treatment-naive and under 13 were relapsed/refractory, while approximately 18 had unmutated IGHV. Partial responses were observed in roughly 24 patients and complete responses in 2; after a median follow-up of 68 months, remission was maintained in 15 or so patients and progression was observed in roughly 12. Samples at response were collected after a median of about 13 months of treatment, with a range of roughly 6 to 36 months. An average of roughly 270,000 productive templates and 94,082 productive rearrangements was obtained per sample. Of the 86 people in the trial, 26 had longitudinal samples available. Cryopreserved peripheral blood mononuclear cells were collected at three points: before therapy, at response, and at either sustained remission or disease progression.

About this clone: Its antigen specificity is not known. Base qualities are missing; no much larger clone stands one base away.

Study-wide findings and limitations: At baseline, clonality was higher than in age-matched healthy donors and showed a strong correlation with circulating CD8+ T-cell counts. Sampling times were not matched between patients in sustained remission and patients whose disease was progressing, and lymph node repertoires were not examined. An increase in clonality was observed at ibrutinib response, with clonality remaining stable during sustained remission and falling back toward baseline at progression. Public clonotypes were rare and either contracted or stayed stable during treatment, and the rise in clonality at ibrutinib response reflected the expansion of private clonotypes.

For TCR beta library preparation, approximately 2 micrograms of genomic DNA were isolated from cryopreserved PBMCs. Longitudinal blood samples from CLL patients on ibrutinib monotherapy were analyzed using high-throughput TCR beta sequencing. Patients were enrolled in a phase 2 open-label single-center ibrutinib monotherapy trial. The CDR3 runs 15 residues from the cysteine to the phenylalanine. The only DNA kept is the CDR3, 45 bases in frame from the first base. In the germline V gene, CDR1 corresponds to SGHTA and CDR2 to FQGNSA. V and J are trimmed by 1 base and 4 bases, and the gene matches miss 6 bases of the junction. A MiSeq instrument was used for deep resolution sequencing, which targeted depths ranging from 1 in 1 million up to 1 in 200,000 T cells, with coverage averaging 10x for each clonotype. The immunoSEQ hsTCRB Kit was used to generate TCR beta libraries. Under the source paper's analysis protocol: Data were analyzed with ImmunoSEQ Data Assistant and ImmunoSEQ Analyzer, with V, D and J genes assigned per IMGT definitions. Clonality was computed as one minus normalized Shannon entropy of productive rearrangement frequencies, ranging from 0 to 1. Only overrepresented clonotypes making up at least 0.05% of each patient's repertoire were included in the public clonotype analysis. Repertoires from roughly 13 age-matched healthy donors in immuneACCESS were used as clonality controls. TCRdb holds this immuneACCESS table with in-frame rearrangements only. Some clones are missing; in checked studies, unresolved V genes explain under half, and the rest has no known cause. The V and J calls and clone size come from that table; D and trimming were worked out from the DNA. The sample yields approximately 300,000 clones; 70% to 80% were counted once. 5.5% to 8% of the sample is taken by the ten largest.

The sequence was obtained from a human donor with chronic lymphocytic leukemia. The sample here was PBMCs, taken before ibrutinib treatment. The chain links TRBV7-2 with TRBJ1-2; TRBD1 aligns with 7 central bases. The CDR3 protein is CASSLGQGVIYGYTF. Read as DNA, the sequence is TGTGCCAGCAGCTTAGGCCAGGGGGTCATCTATGGCTACACCTTC.